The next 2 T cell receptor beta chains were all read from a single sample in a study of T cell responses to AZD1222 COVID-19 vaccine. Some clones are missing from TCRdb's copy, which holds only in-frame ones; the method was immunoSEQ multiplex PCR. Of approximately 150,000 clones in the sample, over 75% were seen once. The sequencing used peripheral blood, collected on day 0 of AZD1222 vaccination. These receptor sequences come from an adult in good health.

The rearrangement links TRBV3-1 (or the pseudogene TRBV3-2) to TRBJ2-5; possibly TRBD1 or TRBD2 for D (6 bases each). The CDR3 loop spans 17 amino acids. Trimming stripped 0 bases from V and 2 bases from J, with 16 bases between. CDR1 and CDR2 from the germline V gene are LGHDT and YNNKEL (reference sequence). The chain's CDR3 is CASSQDGLRGRQETQYF. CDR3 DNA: TGTGCCAGCAGCCAAGATGGGTTACGGGGGCGACAAGAGACCCAGTACTTC.

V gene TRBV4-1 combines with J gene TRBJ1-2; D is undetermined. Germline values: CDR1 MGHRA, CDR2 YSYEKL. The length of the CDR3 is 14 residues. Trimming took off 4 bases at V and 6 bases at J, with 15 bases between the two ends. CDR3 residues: CASSPRPPLDGYTF. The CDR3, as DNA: TGCGCCAGCAGCCCCCGACCTCCTCTGGATGGCTACACCTTC.